These 17 T cell receptor beta chains were all obtained from the same sample, sequenced in a study of shared clonotypes between healthy human individuals. Produced via immunoSEQ multiplex PCR; TCRdb's table is partial and in-frame only. The profile covers around 580,000 clones, with 95% to 98% appearing a single time and 0.3% taken by the ten largest. CD45RO-negative CD8 cells positively selected for CCR7 made up the naive population, which excluded terminally differentiated effector memory CD45RA+ cells. The material sequenced was naive CD8+ T cells sorted from blood. The receptor set was obtained from a young man in good health.

This clone has a single count. This chain uses TRBV5-8 with TRBJ2-3, with D tentatively TRBD1 (6 bases). Germline V gives CDR1 SGHTS, CDR2 YDEGEE. Trimming took off 1 base at V and 6 bases at J, with 9 bases between the two ends. This CDR3 region has 13 residues. CDR3 in DNA: TGTGCCAGCAGCTTGACAGGGTCCGATACGCAGTATTTT. The encoded protein is CASSLTGSDTQYF.

This chain joins TRBV10-3 and TRBJ2-3, with D uncertain. This CDR3 comprises 13 residues. Between the trimmed V and J ends, which lost 4 bases and 4 bases, there was a span of 9 bases. Looked up from germline, CDR1 is ENHRY and CDR2 is SYGVKD. The CDR3 coding sequence is TGTGCCATCAGTGTAAGGGTTCCAGATACGCAGTATTTT. Translation: CAISVRVPDTQYF.

The chain has TRBV29-1 and TRBJ2-3; weak D call: TRBD2 (5 bases). Trimming stripped 8 bases from V and 4 bases from J, with 7 bases between. CDR3 length: 10 amino acids. The germline gives CDR1 SQVTM, CDR2 ANQGSEA. The CDR3 here is CSTLADTQYF. CDR3 sequence (DNA): TGCAGCACACTAGCAGATACGCAGTATTTT.

This chain uses TRBV4-1 with TRBJ2-3, with TRBD2 matching 10 bases. CDR1 is MGHRA and CDR2 is YSYEKL in the germline V gene. The CDR3 is made up of 16 amino acids. V was clipped by 2 bases and J by 3 bases; unmatched bases: 5. The CDR3 bases are TGCGCCAGCAGCCAATTAGCGGGAGGAGGGACAGATACGCAGTATTTT. Protein: CASSQLAGGGTDTQYF.

The rearrangement links TRBV30 to TRBJ2-2; no reliable D call. This CDR3 is 13 amino acids long. Trimming stripped 5 bases from V and 0 bases from J, with 7 bases between. Germline V CDR1 and CDR2: GTSNPN, SVGIG (reference sequence). The CDR3 sequence: CAWEKTNTGELFF. CDR3 in DNA: TGTGCCTGGGAAAAAACGAACACCGGGGAGCTGTTTTTT.

CDR3 amino acids: CASSVWAGVLETQYF. CDR3 in DNA: TGTGCCAGCAGCGTATGGGCGGGAGTCCTGGAGACCCAGTACTTC. The rearrangement links TRBV9 to TRBJ2-5, with 7 bases identical to TRBD2. CDR3 length: 15 residues. V lost 1 base to trimming and J lost 5 bases; unmatched junction nucleotides: 8. The germline gives CDR1 SGDLS, CDR2 YYNGEE.

The rearrangement links TRBV4-3 to TRBJ2-1; 9 bases agree with TRBD1. Germline CDR1 is LGHNA and CDR2 is YSLEER. V gave up 0 bases and J gave up 10 bases; unmatched junction bases: 7. The CDR3 runs to 15 residues. This CDR3 reads CASSQEWTGVYEQFF. The CDR3 DNA sequence: TGCGCCAGCAGCCAAGAGTGGACAGGGGTATACGAGCAGTTCTTC.

This chain uses TRBV9 with TRBJ2-7; 7 nucleotides line up with TRBD2. Germline CDR1 reads SGDLS; CDR2 reads YYNGEE. The CDR3 loop spans 15 amino acids. With V trimmed by 4 bases and J by 4 bases, 11 bases remained unmatched. In DNA form, the CDR3 reads TGTGCCAGCAGCAGAAGCGCTAGCGGACTATACGAGCAGTACTTC. Protein product: CASSRSASGLYEQYF.

CDR3 residues: CASSGGASSYNEQFF. The CDR3, as DNA: TGTGCCAGCAGCGGGGGGGCCAGCTCCTACAATGAGCAGTTCTTC. V usage is TRBV9 and J usage is TRBJ2-1, with D perhaps given as TRBD1 or TRBD2 (6 bases each). CDR1 SGDLS and CDR2 YYNGEE come from the germline V gene. Trimming removed 3 bases at V and 0 bases at J, with 10 bases between. This CDR3 contains 15 residues.

The chain employs TRBV4-1 and TRBJ2-1; D is perhaps TRBD1 (6 bases). The CDR3 extends over 18 amino acids. The germline V and J ends were trimmed by 0 bases and 2 bases, with 17 bases remaining between them. Germline V gives CDR1 MGHRA, CDR2 YSYEKL. DNA for the CDR3: TGCGCCAGCAGCCAAGATTCTCCAACAGGGTTGCCCTACAATGAGCAGTTCTTC. It is translated as CASSQDSPTGLPYNEQFF.

The rearrangement uses TRBV5-1 and TRBJ2-5; 8 bases agree with TRBD2. CDR3 length: 17 amino acids. Germline values: CDR1 SGHRS, CDR2 YFSETQ. Unmatched junction bases numbered 8, after V lost 1 base and J lost 0 bases. CDR3 sequence: CASSLRGSGTYQETQYF. CDR3 DNA sequence: TGCGCCAGCAGCTTGCGTGGTAGCGGGACGTACCAAGAGACCCAGTACTTC.

This rearrangement joins TRBV11-2 to TRBJ2-1; possibly TRBD2 for D (5 bases). V was pared by 6 bases and J by 9 bases, with 9 bases between. Germline CDR1 SGHAT, CDR2 FQNNGV. The CDR3 contains 11 residues. CDR3 sequence: CASSFLAEQFF. The CDR3 bases are TGTGCCAGCAGTTTCCTAGCTGAGCAGTTCTTC. Looking up the rest from reference TRBV11-2 and TRBJ2-1 gives the full variable domain: EAGVAQSPRYKIIEKRQSVAFWCNPISGHATLYWYQQILGQGPKLLIQFQNNGVVDDSQLPKDRFSAERLKGVDSTLKIQPAKLEDSAVYLCASSFLAEQFFGPGTRLTVL.

The J gene is TRBJ2-2, the V gene TRBV15; weak D call: TRBD2 (5 bases). The CDR3 has 14 residues. With 4 bases removed from V and 6 bases from J, the gap between germline ends came to 12 bases. Germline lookup yields CDR1 LNHNV and CDR2 YYDKDF (reference sequence). Here the CDR3 DNA reads TGTGCCACCAGCACCTTTGGACTTGCCGGGGAGCTGTTTTTT. It specifies CATSTFGLAGELFF.

The chain recombines TRBV7-9 with TRBJ2-5; 9 positions agree with TRBD1. V shed 5 bases and J 2 bases; nucleotides not matched to a gene: 6. The CDR3 is 15 amino acids. Germline V gene lookup returns CDR1 SEHNR and CDR2 FQNEAQ (reference sequence). The CDR3 DNA is TGTGCCAGCAGCCCGGACAGGGGACATCAAGAGACCCAGTACTTC. This gives the protein CASSPDRGHQETQYF.

The DNA of the CDR3 is TGTGCCAGCAGCTTGGTCACCGGGTTCTCCTACAATGAGCAGTTCTTC. Amino acid sequence: CASSLVTGFSYNEQFF. V and J are TRBV5-5 and TRBJ2-1; D unclear. Trimming took 0 bases from V and 0 from J, leaving 10 bases between them. The CDR3 has 16 residues. Germline loops: CDR1 SGHKS, CDR2 YYEKEE (reference sequence).

The CDR3 reads CASSQDRGVTNEKLFF. In nucleotides, the CDR3 is TGTGCCAGCAGCCAAGACAGGGGAGTAACTAATGAAAAACTGTTTTTT. The genes are TRBV14 and TRBJ1-4; possible D gene TRBD1, 6 bases. The CDR3 sequence is 16 residues long. Germline loops: CDR1 SGHDN, CDR2 FVKESK. The V gene lost 0 bases and the J gene lost 1 base, with 9 bases spanning the gap.

The chain employs TRBV29-1 and TRBJ2-7, with 7 positions matching TRBD2. Losses at the gene ends were 0 bases for V and 3 bases for J; bases not matched to a gene: 8. The CDR3 totals 15 residues. The germline V gene encodes CDR1 SQVTM and CDR2 ANQGSEA. The CDR3 coding sequence is TGCAGCGTTGAAGAGGGAGGGTGGTTCAGCTACGAGCAGTACTTC. Translation gives CSVEEGGWFSYEQYF.